The clone carrying this TCR beta chain was picked up many times. The record originates from a study of regulatory T cells in long-lasting Graves disease. At the level of the study: Newly diagnosed Graves' patients took antithyroid drugs under 3 months.

Time point here: newly diagnosed GD, antithyroid drugs for less than 3 months. Following extraction of RNA from PBMCs, that RNA was used to make the TCR library. Germline CDR1 and CDR2: SGHAT and FQNNGV. The length of the CDR3 is 14 residues. The V end lost 1 base, the J end lost 3 bases, and 10 bases lay between the germline ends. Researchers made TCR beta libraries by using iRepertoire HTBI primers and running Arm-PCR on CDR3 regions. One entry per CDR3 protein results from TCRdb running MiXCR on the multiplex PCR reads. The data contain roughly 500,000 distinct CDR3 sequences, around 15% of them singletons. These data were also reused for a study on T cells in Graves' hyperthyroidism and ophthalmopathy. That study adds: The HTBI set primed first-round TCR CDR3 RT-PCR.

This clonotype was obtained from a woman aged 45-59 years with Graves disease. The sample in question was peripheral blood mononuclear cells (PBMCs), obtained at new diagnosis, from a patient treated with antithyroid drugs. The chain has TRBV11-2 and TRBJ2-7; no clear D. CDR3 sequence (DNA): TGTGCCAGCAGCTTAGGCGCGGCATACTACGAGCAGTACTTC. It translates to CASSLGAAYYEQYF.